Included here is one TCR beta chain sequence, with context. Its antigen is not known. This sample stems from a study of T cell repertoires in cytomegalovirus infection. Study-wide background: Public TCR beta signatures marked donors with CMV infection and the matching HLA. General study points: Summed frequency of shared TCR beta families picked out CMV carriers who also had the relevant HLA. The ex vivo response showed dominance by HLA-C-restricted CMV-specific TCR beta clonotypes.

Germline values: CDR1 MDHEN, CDR2 SYDVKM. V gave up 3 bases and J gave up 7 bases, with 13 bases separating them. The CDR3 runs 14 residues. TCRdb ran MiXCR on the reads and lists one entry per CDR3 protein. The repertoire holds around 130,000 distinct CDR3 sequences, about 10% seen once, with around 9.1% in the top ten. The TCR sequence derives from a human donor in good health (CMV status not recorded). Some clones in this sample may be carry-over from other donors' samples. Sequencing input: PBMCs. This sequence joins TRBV28 and TRBJ2-1, with D possibly matching TRBD2 (6 bases). CDR3 sequence reads: CASSLVGGVNEQFF. The CDR3 nucleotides read TGTGCCAGCAGTTTGGTGGGCGGGGTGAATGAGCAGTTCTTC.